The 21 T cell receptor beta chains listed next were all sequenced from one sample in a study of control samples from healthy donors and cancer patients. The protocol was immunoSEQ multiplex PCR, while the TCRdb copy is restricted to in-frame clones and leaves out a portion. The repertoire holds more than 50,000 clones, with just over 90% as singletons. Sequencing was performed on PBMCs. Receptor source: a woman between 50 and 59 years old with colorectal cancer.

This sequence joins TRBV5-4 and TRBJ1-2; TRBD1 is a possible D gene (5 bases). The CDR3 extends over 17 amino acids. The germline V gene has CDR1 SGHNT and CDR2 YYREEE (reference sequence). The V and J ends lost 4 bases and 0 bases respectively, with 19 bases between them. As DNA, the CDR3 is TGTGCCAGCAGCCCCATTAGGCAGGGAGCTCCTAACTATGGCTACACCTTC. Translated: CASSPIRQGAPNYGYTF. Filled out from reference TRBV5-4 and TRBJ1-2, the complete variable domain reads ETGVTQSPTHLIKTRGQQVTLRCSSQSGHNTVSWYQQALGQGPQFIFQYYREEENGRGNFPPRFSGLQFPNYSSELNVNALELDDSALYLCASSPIRQGAPNYGYTFGSGTRLTVV.

The DNA for the CDR3 is TGTGCCAGTAGTCCGCGGACATACACTGAAGCTTTCTTT. This sequence encodes CASSPRTYTEAFF. The genes are TRBV19 and TRBJ1-1; a possible D gene is TRBD1 (5 bases). This CDR3 has 13 amino acids. Germline V gene lookup returns CDR1 LNHDA and CDR2 SQIVND (reference sequence). The V end was cut by 5 bases, the J end by 3 bases, with 10 bases between.

The chain links TRBV30 to TRBJ2-3; the D gene could be TRBD1 or TRBD2 (5 bases each). CDR3 length: 14 amino acids. Trimming took 8 bases from V and 3 from J, leaving 18 bases between them. Germline CDR1 is GTSNPN and CDR2 is SVGIG (reference sequence). CDR3 nucleotide sequence: TGTGCCGCCGGGGCCAGTGGTGGGACAGATACGCAGTATTTT. Protein sequence: CAAGASGGTDTQYF.

V is TRBV28 and J is TRBJ1-1, with D maybe TRBD1 (5 bases). The V end was cut by 3 bases, the J end by 4 bases, with 12 bases between. Germline V gives CDR1 MDHEN, CDR2 SYDVKM. The CDR3 totals 14 residues. Written as DNA, the CDR3 is TGTGCCAGCAGTTTTTTGCCGGGGGGCACTGAAGCTTTCTTT. It is translated as CASSFLPGGTEAFF.

The rearrangement joins TRBV5-6 to TRBJ1-1; D unresolved. The CDR3 is 14 residues long. Looked up from germline, CDR1 is SGHDT and CDR2 is YYEEEE. V was shortened by 3 bases and J by 4 bases, with 13 bases between the two germline ends. Here the CDR3 DNA reads TGTGCCAGCAGCTGGAGGAGACGCAGCACTGAAGCTTTCTTT. Protein: CASSWRRRSTEAFF.

The rearrangement joins TRBV20-1 to TRBJ2-1; no clear D gene. CDR3 length: 16 residues. Deletions cut 3 bases from V and 2 bases from J, with 17 bases between. CDR1 is DFQATT, CDR2 SNEGSKA, per germline (reference sequence). DNA of the CDR3: TGCAGTGCTAGTCTCCAAGAGGTTCAAACCTACAATGAGCAGTTCTTC. The encoded protein is CSASLQEVQTYNEQFF.

The chain has TRBV24-1 and TRBJ2-2; D could derive from TRBD1 or TRBD2 (7 bases each). This CDR3 spans 14 amino acids. Germline V lookup: CDR1 KGHDR, CDR2 SFDVKD. Trimming shortened V by 5 bases and J by 6 bases, and 12 bases separated the two germline ends. CDR3 sequence reads: CATSAAGGAGELFF. In nucleotides, the CDR3 is TGTGCCACCAGTGCAGCAGGGGGGGCCGGGGAGCTGTTTTTT.

The V call is TRBV9, the J call TRBJ1-1; D is possibly TRBD1 (5 bases). Per germline, CDR1 SGDLS and CDR2 YYNGEE. V shed 3 bases and J shed 2 bases, with 11 bases lying between them. CDR3 size: 14 residues. The CDR3 loop is CASSADTSNTEAFF. In DNA, the CDR3 is TGTGCCAGCAGCGCGGACACCTCTAACACTGAAGCTTTCTTT.

The chain employs TRBV9 and TRBJ2-3; 8 bases map to TRBD2. After removal of 0 bases from V and 0 bases from J, the junction contained 3 bases not matched to a gene. CDR3 size: 16 residues. Germline CDR1 is SGDLS and CDR2 is YYNGEE. CDR3 in amino acids: CASSVEASGSTDTQYF. In DNA, the CDR3 is TGTGCCAGCAGCGTAGAGGCTAGCGGGAGCACAGATACGCAGTATTTT.

The chain combines TRBV11-2 with TRBJ2-3; tentative D call: TRBD1 (5 bases). V dropped 6 bases and J dropped 4 bases, with 11 bases sitting between them. CDR3 length equals 13 residues. Germline V gene sequence: CDR1 SGHAT, CDR2 FQNNGV. The CDR3 loop is CASSQGRADTQYF. CDR3 nucleotides: TGTGCCAGCAGTCAGGGAAGGGCAGATACGCAGTATTTT.

This clone was counted a few times. The genes are TRBV27 and TRBJ1-2; no clear D. Germline V CDR1 and CDR2: MNHEY, SMNVEV (reference sequence). The V end was cut by 6 bases, the J end by 4 bases, with 15 bases between. CDR3 length: 14 amino acids. This CDR3 reads CASSLSPGFYGYTF. The CDR3 DNA sequence: TGTGCCAGCAGCCTATCTCCAGGTTTCTATGGCTACACCTTC.

This sequence joins TRBV11-2 and TRBJ2-3; no firm D call. Deletions cut 0 bases from V and 3 bases from J, with 19 bases between. Per germline, CDR1 SGHAT and CDR2 FQNNGV. The CDR3 totals 18 residues. The CDR3 sequence is CASSLDLPVLVSTDTQYF. Here the CDR3 DNA reads TGTGCCAGCAGCTTAGATCTCCCGGTTCTGGTTTCAACAGATACGCAGTATTTT.

This clone occurred once. V gene TRBV12-5 combines with J gene TRBJ2-3, with no clear D. Deletions cut 4 bases from V and 6 bases from J, with 14 bases between. This CDR3 contains 14 residues. CDR1 is LGHNT, CDR2 FRNRAP, per germline. As DNA, the CDR3 is TGTGCTAGTGGTTCCGGGCAGGTTGTGGATACGCAGTATTTT. Translated: CASGSGQVVDTQYF.

The chain combines TRBV24-1 with TRBJ1-5; D ambiguous. The CDR3 is 12 residues long. CDR1 and CDR2 from the germline V gene are KGHDR and SFDVKD. V lost 4 bases, J lost 9 bases, and 9 bases lay in between. The CDR3 here is CATSDPGGPQHF. In DNA form, the CDR3 reads TGTGCCACCAGTGACCCCGGAGGGCCCCAGCATTTT.

This rearrangement joins TRBV15 to TRBJ2-4; no firm D call. Germline V gives CDR1 LNHNV, CDR2 YYDKDF (reference sequence). CDR3 length equals 14 residues. The V gene lost 0 bases and the J gene lost 6 bases, with 9 bases spanning the gap. In DNA, the CDR3 is TGTGCCACCAGCAGAGATCTCATAGCAAACATTCAGTACTTC. Protein sequence: CATSRDLIANIQYF.

The J gene is TRBJ1-1, the V gene TRBV19; possible D gene TRBD1, 6 bases. With 4 bases removed from V and 1 base from J, the gap between germline ends came to 19 bases. There are 17 residues in the CDR3. The V gene's germline CDR1 is LNHDA and CDR2 SQIVND (reference sequence). The CDR3 sequence is CASSTPRGKGGNTEAFF. CDR3 DNA: TGTGCCAGTAGTACCCCCCGCGGGAAGGGGGGGAACACTGAAGCTTTCTTT. The whole variable domain, remainder taken from reference TRBV19 and TRBJ1-1, is DGGITQSPKYLFRKEGQNVTLSCEQNLNHDAMYWYRQDPGQGLRLIYYSQIVNDFQKGDIAEGYSVSREKKESFPLTVTSAQKNPTAFYLCASSTPRGKGGNTEAFFGQGTRLTVV.

The rearrangement links TRBV5-4 to TRBJ2-5; no firm D call. This CDR3 is 12 amino acids long. The germline CDR1 and CDR2 sequences are SGHNT and YYREEE (reference sequence). The V and J ends lost 1 base and 5 bases respectively, with 6 bases between them. CDR3 sequence reads: CASSLNEETQYF. The CDR3, as DNA: TGTGCCAGCAGCTTGAATGAGGAGACCCAGTACTTC.

This sequence joins TRBV6-5 and TRBJ1-4; 7 nucleotides align to TRBD1. Trimming at V came to 7 bases and at J to 7 bases, leaving 6 bases not matched to a gene. The CDR3 has 13 residues. Germline V lookup: CDR1 MNHEY, CDR2 SVGAGI. The CDR3 is CASTGTESEKLFF. DNA of the CDR3: TGTGCCAGCACCGGGACAGAATCTGAAAAACTGTTTTTT.

This chain connects TRBV20-1 to TRBJ1-2; D call uncertain. V lost 6 bases and J lost 3, with 5 bases in between. Germline CDR1 reads DFQATT; CDR2 reads SNEGSKA (reference sequence). This CDR3 region has 10 residues. The CDR3 sequence: CSARDYGYTF. The CDR3 nucleotides read TGCAGTGCGCGGGACTATGGCTACACCTTC.

V usage is TRBV5-5 and J usage is TRBJ2-5, with D uncertain. The V end was cut by 1 base, the J end by 5 bases, with 12 bases between. The germline V gene encodes CDR1 SGHKS and CDR2 YYEKEE (reference sequence). The CDR3 is 14 residues long. CDR3 DNA: TGTGCCAGCAGCTTGTTATCCACGCTGGAGACCCAGTACTTC. Protein product: CASSLLSTLETQYF.

The chain uses TRBV7-6 and TRBJ2-5; D could derive from TRBD1 or TRBD2 (5 bases each). From germline, CDR1 is SGHVS and CDR2 FNYEAQ. The CDR3 runs 15 residues. V was trimmed by 2 bases and J by 2 bases, leaving 12 bases between them. CDR3 in amino acids: CASSLIPGPQETQYF. For the CDR3, the DNA is TGTGCCAGCAGCTTAATACCGGGGCCTCAAGAGACCCAGTACTTC.